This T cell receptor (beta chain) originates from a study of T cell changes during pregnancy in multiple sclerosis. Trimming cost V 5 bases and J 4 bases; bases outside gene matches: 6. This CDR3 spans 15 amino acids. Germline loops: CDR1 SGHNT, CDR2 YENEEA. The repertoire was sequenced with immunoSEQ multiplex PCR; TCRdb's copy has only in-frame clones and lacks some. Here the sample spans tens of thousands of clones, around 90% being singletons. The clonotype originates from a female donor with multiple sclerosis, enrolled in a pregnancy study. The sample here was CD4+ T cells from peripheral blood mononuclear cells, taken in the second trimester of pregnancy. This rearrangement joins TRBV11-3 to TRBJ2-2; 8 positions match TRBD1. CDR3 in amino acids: CASSLTGVATGELFF. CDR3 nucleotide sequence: TGTGCCAGCAGCCTGACAGGGGTGGCCACCGGGGAGCTGTTTTTT. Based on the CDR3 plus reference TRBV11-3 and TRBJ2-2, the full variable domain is EAGVVQSPRYKIIEKKQPVAFWCNPISGHNTLYWYLQNLGQGPELLIRYENEEAVDDSQLPKDRFSAERLKGVDSTLKIQPAELGDSAVYLCASSLTGVATGELFFGEGSRLTVL.